The entry below describes one T cell receptor beta chain. The antigen this receptor binds is unknown. No quality values exist for individual bases; no much larger clone is one base distant. The sample originates from a study of blood T cell repertoires in COVID-19 (TCRdb year 2020). General notes on the study: Collaborator samples came from the United States, Italy and Spain and covered acute and convalescent phases of COVID-19. The prospective study material was composed of cDNA or gDNA derived from T cells, B-cell-depleted T cells, or PBMCs. Subjects who had been exposed to COVID-19, were actively infected with it, or had recovered from it provided the deeply sampled blood TCRbeta repertoires that made up the dataset. The repertoires were released in a freely available public database intended as a resource for research on the immune response to SARS-CoV-2. Samples came from the ongoing ImmuneRACE study (first 160 participants) plus 1,254 subjects from 6 global collaborators. Sample metadata almost always included a de-identified subject ID, COVID-19 status, age in years and sex. HLA class I and class II types, where available, came from metadata supplied by the sample provider rather than from assay-based typing. The paper as a whole reports these results and caveats: How much clinical and demographic metadata was included differed by source and by participant, and the metadata was provided uncurated.

The collaborating institutions used their own protocols to collect whole blood in K2EDTA tubes. For TCRbeta analysis, collaborators shipped samples as frozen whole blood, isolated PBMCs, or DNA extracted from either of those sample types. The immunoSEQ Assay, a bias-controlled multiplex PCR, was used to amplify TCRbeta CDR3 regions from genomic DNA. As for the authors' bioinformatics: The number of nucleated cells in each sample was estimated from the amplification of reference gene primers within the assay. To quantify the absolute abundance of each unique TCRbeta CDR3 rearrangement, sequence reads were collapsed and filtered. Productive Simpson clonality was computed per sample as the square root of Simpson's diversity index over productive rearrangements. In its TCRdb copy, this immuneACCESS table keeps in-frame sequences only and misses some clones. Where compared with another copy, unresolved V genes explain less than half of these, and the others have no known cause. Clone size and the V and J calls come from that table; the DNA yielded D and trimming. The sample data list 340,000 or so clones, and about 86% of these were observed just once. The ten largest make up almost 3% of the sample.

The source is a man aged 25-45 years with active or convalescent COVID-19. Sequencing was carried out using peripheral blood.

The nucleotides are TGCGCCAGCAGCCTTCTACTTGGCGGGGAGCTGTTTTTT. Its product reads: CASSLLLGGELFF. The rearranged segments are TRBV4-1 and TRBJ2-2; there is no confident call for the D gene. The CDR3 covers 13 residues, taking in both the cysteine and the phenylalanine. The entry retains the CDR3 DNA only, 39 bases that are in frame from base 1. The germline V gene sets CDR1 to MGHRA and CDR2 to YSYEKL. Cut back by 4 bases and 7 bases, the V and J ends lie 10 bases apart.